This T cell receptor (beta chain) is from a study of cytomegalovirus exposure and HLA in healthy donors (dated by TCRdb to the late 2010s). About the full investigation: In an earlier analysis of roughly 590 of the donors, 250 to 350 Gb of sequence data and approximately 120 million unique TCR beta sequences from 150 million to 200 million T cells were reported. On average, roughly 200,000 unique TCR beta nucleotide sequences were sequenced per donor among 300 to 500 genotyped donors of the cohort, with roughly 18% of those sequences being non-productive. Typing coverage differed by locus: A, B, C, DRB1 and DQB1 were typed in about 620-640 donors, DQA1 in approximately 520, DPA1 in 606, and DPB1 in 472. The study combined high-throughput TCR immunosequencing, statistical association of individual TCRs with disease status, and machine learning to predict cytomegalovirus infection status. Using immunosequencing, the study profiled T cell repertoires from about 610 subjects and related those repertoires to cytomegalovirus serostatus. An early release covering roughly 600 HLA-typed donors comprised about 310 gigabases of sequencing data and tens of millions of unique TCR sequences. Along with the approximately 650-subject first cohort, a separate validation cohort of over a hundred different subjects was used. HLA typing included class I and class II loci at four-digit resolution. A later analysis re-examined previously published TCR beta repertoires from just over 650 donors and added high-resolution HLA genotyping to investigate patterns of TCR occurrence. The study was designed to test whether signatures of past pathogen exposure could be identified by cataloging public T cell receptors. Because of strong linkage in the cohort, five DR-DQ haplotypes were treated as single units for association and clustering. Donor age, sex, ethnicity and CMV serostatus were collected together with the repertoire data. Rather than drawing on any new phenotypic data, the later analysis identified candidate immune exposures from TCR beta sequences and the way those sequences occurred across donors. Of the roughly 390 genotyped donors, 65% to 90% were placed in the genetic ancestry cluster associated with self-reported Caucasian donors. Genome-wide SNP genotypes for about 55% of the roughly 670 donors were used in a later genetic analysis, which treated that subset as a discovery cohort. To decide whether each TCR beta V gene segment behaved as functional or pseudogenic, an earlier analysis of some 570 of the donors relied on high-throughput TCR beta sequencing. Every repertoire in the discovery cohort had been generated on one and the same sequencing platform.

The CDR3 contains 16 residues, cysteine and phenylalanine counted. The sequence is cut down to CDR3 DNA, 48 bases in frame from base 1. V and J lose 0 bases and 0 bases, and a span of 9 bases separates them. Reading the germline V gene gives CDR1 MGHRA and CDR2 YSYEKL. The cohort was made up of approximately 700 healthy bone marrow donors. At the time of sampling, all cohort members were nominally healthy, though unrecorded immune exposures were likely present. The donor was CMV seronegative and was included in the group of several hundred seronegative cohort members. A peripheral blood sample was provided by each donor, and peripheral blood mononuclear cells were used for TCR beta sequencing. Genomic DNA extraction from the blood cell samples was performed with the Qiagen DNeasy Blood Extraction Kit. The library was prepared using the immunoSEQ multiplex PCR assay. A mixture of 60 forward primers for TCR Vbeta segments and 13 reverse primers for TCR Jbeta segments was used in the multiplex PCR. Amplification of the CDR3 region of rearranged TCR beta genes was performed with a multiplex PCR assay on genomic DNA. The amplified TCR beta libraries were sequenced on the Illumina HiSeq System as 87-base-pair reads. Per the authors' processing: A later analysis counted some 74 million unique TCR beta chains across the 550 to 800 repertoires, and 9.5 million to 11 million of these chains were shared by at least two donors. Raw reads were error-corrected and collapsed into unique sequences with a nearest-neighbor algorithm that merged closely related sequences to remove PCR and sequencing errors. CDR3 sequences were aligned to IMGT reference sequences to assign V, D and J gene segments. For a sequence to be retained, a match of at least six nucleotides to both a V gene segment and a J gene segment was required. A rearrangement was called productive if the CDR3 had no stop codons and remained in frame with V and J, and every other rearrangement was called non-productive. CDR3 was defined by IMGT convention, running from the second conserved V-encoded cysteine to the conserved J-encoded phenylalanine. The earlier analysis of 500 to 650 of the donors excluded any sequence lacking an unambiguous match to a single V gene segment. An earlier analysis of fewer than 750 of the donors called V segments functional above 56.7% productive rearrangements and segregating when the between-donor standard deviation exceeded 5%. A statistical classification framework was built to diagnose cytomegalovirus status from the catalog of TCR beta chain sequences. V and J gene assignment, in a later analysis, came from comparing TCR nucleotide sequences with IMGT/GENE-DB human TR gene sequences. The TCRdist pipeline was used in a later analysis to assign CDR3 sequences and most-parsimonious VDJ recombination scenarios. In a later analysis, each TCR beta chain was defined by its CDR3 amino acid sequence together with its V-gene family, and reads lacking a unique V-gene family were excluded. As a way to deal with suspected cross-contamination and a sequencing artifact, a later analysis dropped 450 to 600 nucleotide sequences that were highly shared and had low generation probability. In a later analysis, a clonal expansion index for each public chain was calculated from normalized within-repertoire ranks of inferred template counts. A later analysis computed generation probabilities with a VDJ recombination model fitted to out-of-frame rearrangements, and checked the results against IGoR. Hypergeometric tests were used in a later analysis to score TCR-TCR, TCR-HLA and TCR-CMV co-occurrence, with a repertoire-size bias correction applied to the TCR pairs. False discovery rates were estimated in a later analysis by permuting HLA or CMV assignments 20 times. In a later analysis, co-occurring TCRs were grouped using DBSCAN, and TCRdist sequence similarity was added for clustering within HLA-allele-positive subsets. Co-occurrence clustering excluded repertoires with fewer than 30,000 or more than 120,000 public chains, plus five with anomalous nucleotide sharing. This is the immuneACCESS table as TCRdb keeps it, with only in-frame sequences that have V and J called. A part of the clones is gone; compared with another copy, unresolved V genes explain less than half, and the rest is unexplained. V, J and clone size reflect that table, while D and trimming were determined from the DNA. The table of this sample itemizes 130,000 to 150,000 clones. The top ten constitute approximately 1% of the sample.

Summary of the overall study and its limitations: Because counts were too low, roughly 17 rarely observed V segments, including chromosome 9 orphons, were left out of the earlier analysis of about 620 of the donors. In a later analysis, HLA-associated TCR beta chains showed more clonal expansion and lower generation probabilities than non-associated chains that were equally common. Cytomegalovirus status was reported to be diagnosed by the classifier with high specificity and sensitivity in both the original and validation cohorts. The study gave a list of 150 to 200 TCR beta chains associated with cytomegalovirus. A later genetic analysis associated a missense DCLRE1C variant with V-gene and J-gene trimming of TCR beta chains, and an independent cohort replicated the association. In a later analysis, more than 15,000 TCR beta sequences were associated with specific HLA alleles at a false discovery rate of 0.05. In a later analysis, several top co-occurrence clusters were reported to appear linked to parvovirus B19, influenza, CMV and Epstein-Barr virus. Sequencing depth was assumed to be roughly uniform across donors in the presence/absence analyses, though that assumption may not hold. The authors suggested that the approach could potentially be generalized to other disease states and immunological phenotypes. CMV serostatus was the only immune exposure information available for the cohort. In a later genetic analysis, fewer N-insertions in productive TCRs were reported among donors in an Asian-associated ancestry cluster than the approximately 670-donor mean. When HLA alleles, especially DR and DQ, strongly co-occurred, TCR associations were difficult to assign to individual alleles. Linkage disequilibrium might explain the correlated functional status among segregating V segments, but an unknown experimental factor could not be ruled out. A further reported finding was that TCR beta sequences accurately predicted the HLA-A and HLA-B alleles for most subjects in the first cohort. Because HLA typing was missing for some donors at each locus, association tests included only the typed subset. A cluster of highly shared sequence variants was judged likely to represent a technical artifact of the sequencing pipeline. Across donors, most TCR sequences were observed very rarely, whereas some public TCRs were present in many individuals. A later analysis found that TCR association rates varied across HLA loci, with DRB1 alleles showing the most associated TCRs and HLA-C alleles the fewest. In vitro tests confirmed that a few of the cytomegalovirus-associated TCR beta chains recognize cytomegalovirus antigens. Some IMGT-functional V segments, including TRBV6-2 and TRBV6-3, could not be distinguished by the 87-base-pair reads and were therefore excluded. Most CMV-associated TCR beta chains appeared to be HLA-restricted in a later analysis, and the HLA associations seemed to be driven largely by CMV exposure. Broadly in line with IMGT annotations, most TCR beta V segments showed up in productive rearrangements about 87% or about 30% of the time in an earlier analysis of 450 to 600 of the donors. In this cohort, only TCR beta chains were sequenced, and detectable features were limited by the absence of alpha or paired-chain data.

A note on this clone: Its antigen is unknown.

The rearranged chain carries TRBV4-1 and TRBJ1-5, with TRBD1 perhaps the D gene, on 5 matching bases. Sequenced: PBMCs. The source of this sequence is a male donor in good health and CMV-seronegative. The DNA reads TGCGCCAGCAGCCAAGATCCAGGGAATAGCAATCAGCCCCAGCATTTT. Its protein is CASSQDPGNSNQPQHF.